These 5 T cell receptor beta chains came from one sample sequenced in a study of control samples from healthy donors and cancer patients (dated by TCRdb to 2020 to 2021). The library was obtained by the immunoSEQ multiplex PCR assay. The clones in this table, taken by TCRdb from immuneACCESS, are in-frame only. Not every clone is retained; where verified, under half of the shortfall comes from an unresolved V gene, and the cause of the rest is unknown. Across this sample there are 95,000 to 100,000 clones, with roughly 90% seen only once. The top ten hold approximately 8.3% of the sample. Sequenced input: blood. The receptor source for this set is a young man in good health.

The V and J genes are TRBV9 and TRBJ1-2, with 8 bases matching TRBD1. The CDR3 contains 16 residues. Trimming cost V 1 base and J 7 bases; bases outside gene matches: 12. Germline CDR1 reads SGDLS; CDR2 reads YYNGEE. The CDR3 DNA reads TGTGCCAGCAGCGTACCGTACCCACCAGACAGGGGTGGCTACACCTTC. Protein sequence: CASSVPYPPDRGGYTF.

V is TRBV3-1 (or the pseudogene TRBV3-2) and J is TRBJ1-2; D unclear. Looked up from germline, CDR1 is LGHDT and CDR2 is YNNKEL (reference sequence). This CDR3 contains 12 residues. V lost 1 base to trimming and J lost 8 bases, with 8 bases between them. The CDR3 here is CASSQGGRGYTF. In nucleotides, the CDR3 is TGTGCCAGCAGCCAAGGGGGTAGGGGCTACACCTTC.

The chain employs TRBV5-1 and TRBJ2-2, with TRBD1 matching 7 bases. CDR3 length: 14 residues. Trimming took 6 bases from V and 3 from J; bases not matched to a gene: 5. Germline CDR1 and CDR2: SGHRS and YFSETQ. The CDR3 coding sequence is TGCGCCAGCACCTCCACAGGGGACACCGGGGAGCTGTTTTTT. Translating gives CASTSTGDTGELFF.

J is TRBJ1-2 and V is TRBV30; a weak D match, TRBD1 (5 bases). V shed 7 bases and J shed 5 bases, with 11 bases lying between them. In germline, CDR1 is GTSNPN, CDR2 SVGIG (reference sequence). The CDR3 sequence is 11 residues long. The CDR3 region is CAYDRQYGYTF. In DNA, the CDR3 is TGTGCCTACGACAGACAGTATGGCTACACCTTC.

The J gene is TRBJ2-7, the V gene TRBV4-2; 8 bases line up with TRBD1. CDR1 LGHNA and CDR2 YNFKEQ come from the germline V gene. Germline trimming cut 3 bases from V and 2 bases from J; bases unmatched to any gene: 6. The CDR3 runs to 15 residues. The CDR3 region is CASSQAGTGPYEQYF. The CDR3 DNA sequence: TGTGCCAGCAGCCAGGCCGGGACAGGCCCCTACGAGCAGTACTTC.